This is a list of T cell receptor beta chains from one sample in a study of identical twins. MiXCR, run by TCRdb on the 5' RACE reads, gives a single entry per CDR3 protein. The sample has roughly 540,000 distinct CDR3 sequences, roughly a fifth seen once. The data were also submitted as part of a second study, on T cells expressing NK-cell markers.

Sample: CD4+ T cells sorted from blood. The receptors stem from a woman under 30 in good health. The CDR3 runs from the conserved cysteine through the conserved F or W. Each record gives: V gene, D gene, clone size, J gene, CDR3 protein, CDR3 DNA. D genes are given only for firm matches. For some rows the clone size is stated as once, few or many, or as a class when expanded; others skip it.

>TRBV20-1|-|few|TRBJ2-5
CSARVMQETQYF
TGCAGTGCTAGGGTAATGCAAGAGACCCAGTACTTC
>TRBV12-3/TRBV12-4|-|-|TRBJ1-1
CASSFSGGGSFF
TGTGCCAGCAGTTTTTCGGGGGGAGGATCTTTCTTT
>TRBV20-1|TRBD2|many|TRBJ2-3
CSARTSGTDTQYF
TGCAGTGCCCGGACTAGCGGCACAGATACGCAGTATTTT
>TRBV18|-|-|TRBJ2-7
CASSGDGGEQYF
TGTGCCAGCTCAGGGGACGGCGGAGAGCAGTACTTC
>TRBV20-1|TRBD1|few|TRBJ1-1
CSASRTGRDVGTEAFF
TGCAGTGCTAGTAGGACAGGGAGGGACGTCGGCACTGAAGCTTTCTTT
>TRBV9|-|-|TRBJ2-7
CASSLRVDEQYF
TGTGCCAGCAGCCTGAGAGTGGACGAGCAGTACTTC
>TRBV11-2|-|-|TRBJ2-2
CASSWWNTGELFF
TGTGCCAGCAGCTGGTGGAACACCGGGGAGCTGTTTTTT
>TRBV9|-|few|TRBJ2-3
CASSPRTYTDTQYF
TGTGCCAGCAGCCCCCGGACTTATACAGATACGCAGTATTTT
>TRBV15|TRBD2|-|TRBJ2-7
CATSRESGGARTYEQYF
TGTGCCACCAGCAGAGAGAGCGGGGGGGCAAGAACCTACGAGCAGTACTTC
>TRBV2|-|-|TRBJ2-2
CASSQRKPTGELFF
TGTGCCAGCAGTCAACGAAAGCCCACCGGGGAGCTGTTTTTT
>TRBV9|-|-|TRBJ1-2
CASSVDGLVAGYTF
TGTGCCAGCAGCGTAGATGGGCTGGTCGCTGGCTACACCTTC
>TRBV3-1|TRBD1|-|TRBJ2-7
CASRNDRGPTYEQYF
TGTGCCAGCAGGAATGACAGGGGGCCCACCTACGAGCAGTACTTC
>TRBV9|-|-|TRBJ2-2
CASIEENTGELFF
TGTGCCAGCATAGAGGAAAACACCGGGGAGCTGTTTTTT
>TRBV4-2|-|few|TRBJ1-3
CASSHPGTSGNTIYF
TGTGCCAGCAGCCACCCAGGGACCTCTGGAAACACCATATATTTT
>TRBV27|-|-|TRBJ2-7
CAIPLEGYF
TGTGCCATCCCTCTAGAGGGGTACTTC